This T cell receptor beta chain was found in a study of Graves' ophthalmopathy and Graves' hyperthyroidism. Orbital computed tomography, thyroid ultrasound, TRAb, serum thyroxine and clinical symptoms formed the basis of diagnosis. The TCR beta CDR3 regions underwent amplification from RNA transcripts. First-round RT-PCR used HTBI primers; second-round multiplex PCR followed. TCRdb used MiXCR to reprocess the multiplex PCR reads, holding one entry per CDR3 protein. The sample holds hundreds of thousands of distinct CDR3 sequences, under 25% seen once. Per the germline V gene, CDR1 is MDHEN and CDR2 is SYDVKM. Trimming took off 2 bases at V and 1 base at J, with 11 bases between the two ends. The CDR3 covers 15 residues.

Sequencing was performed on peripheral blood. This chain uses TRBV28 with TRBJ1-1, with D maybe TRBD1 (5 bases). This receptor was taken from a woman between 18 and 30 years old with stable Graves' hyperthyroidism. This chain's CDR3 is CASSLTGHANTEAFF. CDR3 DNA: TGTGCCAGCAGTTTAACCGGACACGCGAACACTGAAGCTTTCTTT.